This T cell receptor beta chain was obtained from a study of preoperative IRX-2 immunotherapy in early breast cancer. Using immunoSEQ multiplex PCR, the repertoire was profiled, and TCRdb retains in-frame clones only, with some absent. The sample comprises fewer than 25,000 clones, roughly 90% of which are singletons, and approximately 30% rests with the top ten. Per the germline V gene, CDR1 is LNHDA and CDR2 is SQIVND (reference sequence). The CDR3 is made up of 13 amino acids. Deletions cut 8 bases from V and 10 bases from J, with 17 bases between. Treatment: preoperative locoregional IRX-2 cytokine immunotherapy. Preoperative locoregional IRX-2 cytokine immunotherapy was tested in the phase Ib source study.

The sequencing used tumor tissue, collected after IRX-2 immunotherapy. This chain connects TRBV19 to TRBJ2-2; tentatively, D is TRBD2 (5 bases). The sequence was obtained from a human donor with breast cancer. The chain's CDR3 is CASSKAPGEELFF. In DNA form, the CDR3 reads TGTGCCAGTTCAAAGGCACCCGGGGAGGAGCTGTTTTTT.